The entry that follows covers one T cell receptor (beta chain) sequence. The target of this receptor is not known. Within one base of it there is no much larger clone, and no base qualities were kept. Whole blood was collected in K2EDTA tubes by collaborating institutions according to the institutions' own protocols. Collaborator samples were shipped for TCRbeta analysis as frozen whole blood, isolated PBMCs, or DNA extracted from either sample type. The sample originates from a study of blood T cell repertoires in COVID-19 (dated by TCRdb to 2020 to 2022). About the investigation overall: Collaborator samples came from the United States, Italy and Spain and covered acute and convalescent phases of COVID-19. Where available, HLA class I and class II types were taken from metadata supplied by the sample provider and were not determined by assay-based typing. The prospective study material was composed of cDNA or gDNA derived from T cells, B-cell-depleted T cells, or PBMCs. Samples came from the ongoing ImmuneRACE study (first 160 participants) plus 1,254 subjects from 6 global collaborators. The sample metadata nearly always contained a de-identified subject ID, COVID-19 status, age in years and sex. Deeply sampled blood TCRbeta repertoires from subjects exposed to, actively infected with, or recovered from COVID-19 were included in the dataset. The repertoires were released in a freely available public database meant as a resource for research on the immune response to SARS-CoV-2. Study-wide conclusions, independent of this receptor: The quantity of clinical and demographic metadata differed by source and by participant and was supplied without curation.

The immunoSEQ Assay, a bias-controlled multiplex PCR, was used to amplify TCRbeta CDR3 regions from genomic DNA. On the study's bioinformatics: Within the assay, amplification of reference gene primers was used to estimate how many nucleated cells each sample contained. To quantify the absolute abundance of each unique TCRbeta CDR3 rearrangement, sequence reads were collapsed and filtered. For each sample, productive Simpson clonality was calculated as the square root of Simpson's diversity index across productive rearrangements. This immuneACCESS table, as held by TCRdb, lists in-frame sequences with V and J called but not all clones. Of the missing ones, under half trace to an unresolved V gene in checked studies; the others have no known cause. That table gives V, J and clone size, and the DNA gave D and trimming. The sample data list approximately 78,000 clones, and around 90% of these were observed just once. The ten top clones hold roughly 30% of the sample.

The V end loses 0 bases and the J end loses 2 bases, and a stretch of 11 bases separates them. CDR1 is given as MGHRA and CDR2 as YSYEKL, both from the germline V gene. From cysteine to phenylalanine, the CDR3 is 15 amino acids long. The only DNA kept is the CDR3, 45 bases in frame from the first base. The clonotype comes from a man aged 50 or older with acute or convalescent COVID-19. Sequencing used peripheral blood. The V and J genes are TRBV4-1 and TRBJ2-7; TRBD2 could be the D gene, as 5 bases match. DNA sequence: TGCGCCAGCAGCCAAGACGTTCGGGAACCCTACGAGCAGTACTTC. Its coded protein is CASSQDVREPYEQYF.